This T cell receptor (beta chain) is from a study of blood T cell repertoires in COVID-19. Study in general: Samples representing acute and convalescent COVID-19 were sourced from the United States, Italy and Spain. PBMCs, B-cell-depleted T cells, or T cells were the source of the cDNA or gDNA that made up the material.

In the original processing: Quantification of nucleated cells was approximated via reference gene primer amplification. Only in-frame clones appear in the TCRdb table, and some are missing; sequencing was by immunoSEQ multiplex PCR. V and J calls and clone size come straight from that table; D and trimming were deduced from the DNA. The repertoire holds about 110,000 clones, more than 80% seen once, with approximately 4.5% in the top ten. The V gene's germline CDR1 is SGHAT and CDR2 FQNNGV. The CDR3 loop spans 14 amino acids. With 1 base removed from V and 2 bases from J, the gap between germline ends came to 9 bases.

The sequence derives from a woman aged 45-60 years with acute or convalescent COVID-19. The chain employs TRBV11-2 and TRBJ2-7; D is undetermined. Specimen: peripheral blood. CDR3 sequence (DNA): TGTGCCAGCAGCTTAGCCCGTGGCCCCTACGAGCAGTACTTC. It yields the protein CASSLARGPYEQYF.